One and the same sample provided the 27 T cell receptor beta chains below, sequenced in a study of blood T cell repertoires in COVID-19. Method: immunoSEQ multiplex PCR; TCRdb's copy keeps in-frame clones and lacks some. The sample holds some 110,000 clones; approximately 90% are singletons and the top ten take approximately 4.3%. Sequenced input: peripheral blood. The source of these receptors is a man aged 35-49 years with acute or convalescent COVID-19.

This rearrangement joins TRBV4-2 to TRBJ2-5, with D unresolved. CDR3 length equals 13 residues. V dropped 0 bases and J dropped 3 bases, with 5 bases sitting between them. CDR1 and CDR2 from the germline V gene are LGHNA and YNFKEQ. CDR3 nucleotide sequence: TGTGCCAGCAGCCAAGAGGCGGAAGAGACCCAGTACTTC. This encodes CASSQEAEETQYF.

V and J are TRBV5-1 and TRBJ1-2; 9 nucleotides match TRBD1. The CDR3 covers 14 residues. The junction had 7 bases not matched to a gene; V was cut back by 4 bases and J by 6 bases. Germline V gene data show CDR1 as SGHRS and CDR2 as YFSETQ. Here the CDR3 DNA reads TGCGCCAGCAGCGCCGGGACAGGGAGTAATGGCTACACCTTC. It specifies CASSAGTGSNGYTF.

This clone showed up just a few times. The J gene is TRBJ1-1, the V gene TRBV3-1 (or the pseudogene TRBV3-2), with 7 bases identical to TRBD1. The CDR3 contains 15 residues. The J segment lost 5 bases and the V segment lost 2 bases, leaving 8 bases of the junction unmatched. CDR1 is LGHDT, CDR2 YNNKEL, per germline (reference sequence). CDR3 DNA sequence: TGTGCCAGCAGCCAATCTGAGGGGGCGGGAACTGAAGCTTTCTTT. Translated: CASSQSEGAGTEAFF.

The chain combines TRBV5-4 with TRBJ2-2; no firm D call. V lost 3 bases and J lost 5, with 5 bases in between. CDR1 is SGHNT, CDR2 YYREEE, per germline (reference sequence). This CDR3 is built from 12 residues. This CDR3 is CASSSKTGELFF. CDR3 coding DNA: TGTGCCAGCAGCTCAAAAACCGGGGAGCTGTTTTTT. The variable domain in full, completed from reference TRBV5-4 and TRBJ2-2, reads ETGVTQSPTHLIKTRGQQVTLRCSSQSGHNTVSWYQQALGQGPQFIFQYYREEENGRGNFPPRFSGLQFPNYSSELNVNALELDDSALYLCASSSKTGELFFGEGSRLTVL.

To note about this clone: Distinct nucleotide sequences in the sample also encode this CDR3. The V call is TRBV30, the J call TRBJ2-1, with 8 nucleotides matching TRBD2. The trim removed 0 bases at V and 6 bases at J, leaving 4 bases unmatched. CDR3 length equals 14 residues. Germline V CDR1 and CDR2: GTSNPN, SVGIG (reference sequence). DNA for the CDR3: TGTGCCTGGAGTGTTTGGCTAGCGGGCAATGAGCAGTTCTTC. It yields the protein CAWSVWLAGNEQFF.

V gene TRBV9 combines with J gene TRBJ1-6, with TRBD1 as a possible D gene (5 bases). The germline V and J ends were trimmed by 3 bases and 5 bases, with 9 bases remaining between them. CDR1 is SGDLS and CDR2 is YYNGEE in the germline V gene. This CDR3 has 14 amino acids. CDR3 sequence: CASSAGLDNSPLHF. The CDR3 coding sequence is TGTGCCAGCAGCGCAGGGTTAGATAATTCACCCCTCCACTTT.

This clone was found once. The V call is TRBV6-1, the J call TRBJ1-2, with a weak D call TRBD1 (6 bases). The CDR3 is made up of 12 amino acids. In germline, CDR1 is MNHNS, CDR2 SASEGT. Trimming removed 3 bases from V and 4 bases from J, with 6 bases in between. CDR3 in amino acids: CASSDRGYGYTF. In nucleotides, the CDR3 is TGTGCCAGCAGTGACAGGGGCTATGGCTACACCTTC.

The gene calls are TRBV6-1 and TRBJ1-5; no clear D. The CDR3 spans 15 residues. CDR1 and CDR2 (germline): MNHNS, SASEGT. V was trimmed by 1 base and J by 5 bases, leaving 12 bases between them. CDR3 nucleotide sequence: TGTGCCAGCAGTGAAGGGGTCAGGTGGGATCAGCCCCAGCATTTT. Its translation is CASSEGVRWDQPQHF.

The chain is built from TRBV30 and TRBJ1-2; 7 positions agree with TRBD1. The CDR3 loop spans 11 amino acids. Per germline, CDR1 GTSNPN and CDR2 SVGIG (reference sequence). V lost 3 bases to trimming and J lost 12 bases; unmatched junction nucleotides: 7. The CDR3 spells CAWRGGWGDTF. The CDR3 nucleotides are TGTGCCTGGAGAGGGGGCTGGGGCGACACCTTC.

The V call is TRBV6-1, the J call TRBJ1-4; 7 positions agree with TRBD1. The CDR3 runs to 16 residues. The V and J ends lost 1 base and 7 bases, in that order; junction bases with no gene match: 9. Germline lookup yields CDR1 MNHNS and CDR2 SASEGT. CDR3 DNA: TGTGCCAGCAGTGAAGGCCCACAGGGGAGAGCTGAAAAACTGTTTTTT. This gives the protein CASSEGPQGRAEKLFF.

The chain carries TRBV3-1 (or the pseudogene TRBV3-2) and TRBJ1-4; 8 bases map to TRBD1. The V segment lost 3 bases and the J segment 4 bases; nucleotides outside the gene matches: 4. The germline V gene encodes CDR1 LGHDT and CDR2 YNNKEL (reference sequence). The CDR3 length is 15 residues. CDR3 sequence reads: CASSQSGQVNEKLFF. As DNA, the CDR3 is TGTGCCAGCAGCCAGTCGGGACAGGTTAATGAAAAACTGTTTTTT.

The CDR3 DNA sequence: TGTGCTAGTGGTTTCAACAGACCCTCTGGGGCCAACGTCCTGACTTTC. Residues: CASGFNRPSGANVLTF. The chain carries TRBV12-5 and TRBJ2-6; D is unclear. Germline V gene sequence: CDR1 LGHNT, CDR2 FRNRAP. The germline V and J ends were trimmed by 3 bases and 0 bases, with 9 bases remaining between them. This CDR3 has 16 amino acids.

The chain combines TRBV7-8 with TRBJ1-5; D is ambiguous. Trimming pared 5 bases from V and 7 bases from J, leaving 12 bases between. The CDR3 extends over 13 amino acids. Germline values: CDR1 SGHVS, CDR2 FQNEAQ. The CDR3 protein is CASSPGLRQPQHF. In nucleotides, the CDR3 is TGTGCCAGCAGCCCCGGATTGCGGCAGCCCCAGCATTTT.

The CDR3 loop is CASSLGTSGGGTQYF. DNA for the CDR3: TGTGCCAGCAGCCTGGGGACTAGCGGAGGGGGGACCCAGTACTTC. This sequence joins TRBV11-1 and TRBJ2-5, with TRBD2 identical over 11 bases. Trimming took 5 bases from V and 7 from J; bases not matched to a gene: 9. In germline, CDR1 is SGHAT, CDR2 FQDESV (reference sequence). CDR3 length equals 15 residues.

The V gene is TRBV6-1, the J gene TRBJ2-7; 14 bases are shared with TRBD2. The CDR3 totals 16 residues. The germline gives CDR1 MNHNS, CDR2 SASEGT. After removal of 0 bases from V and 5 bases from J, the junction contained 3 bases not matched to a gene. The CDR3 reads CASSEAGLAGVHEQYF. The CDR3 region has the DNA TGTGCCAGCAGTGAAGCGGGACTAGCGGGAGTTCACGAGCAGTACTTC.

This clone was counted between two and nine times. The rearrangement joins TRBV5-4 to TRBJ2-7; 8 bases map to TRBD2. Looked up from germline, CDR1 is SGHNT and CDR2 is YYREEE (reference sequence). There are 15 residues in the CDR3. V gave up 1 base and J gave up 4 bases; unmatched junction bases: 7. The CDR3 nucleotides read TGTGCCAGCAGCTTGTACGGGGGGGCGTCGTACGAGCAGTACTTC. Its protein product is CASSLYGGASYEQYF.

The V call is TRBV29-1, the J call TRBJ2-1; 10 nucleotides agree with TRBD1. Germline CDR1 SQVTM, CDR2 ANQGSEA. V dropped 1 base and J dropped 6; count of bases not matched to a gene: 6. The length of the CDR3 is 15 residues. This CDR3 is CSVEGVRTGGNEQFF. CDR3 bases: TGCAGCGTTGAAGGGGTTAGGACAGGGGGCAATGAGCAGTTCTTC.

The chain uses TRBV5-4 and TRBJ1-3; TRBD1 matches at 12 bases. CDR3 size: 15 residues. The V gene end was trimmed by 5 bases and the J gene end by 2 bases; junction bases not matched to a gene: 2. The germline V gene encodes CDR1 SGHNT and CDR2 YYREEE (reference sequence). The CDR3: CASRGQGAAGNTIYF. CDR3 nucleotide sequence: TGTGCCAGCAGGGGACAGGGGGCAGCTGGAAACACCATATATTTT.

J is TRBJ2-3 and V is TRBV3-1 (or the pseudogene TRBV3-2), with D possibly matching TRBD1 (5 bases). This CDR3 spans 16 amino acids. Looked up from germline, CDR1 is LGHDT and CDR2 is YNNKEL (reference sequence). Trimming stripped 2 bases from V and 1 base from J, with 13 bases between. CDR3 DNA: TGTGCCAGCAGCCAAATCCAGGGTCGGGGCACAGATACGCAGTATTTT. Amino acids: CASSQIQGRGTDTQYF.

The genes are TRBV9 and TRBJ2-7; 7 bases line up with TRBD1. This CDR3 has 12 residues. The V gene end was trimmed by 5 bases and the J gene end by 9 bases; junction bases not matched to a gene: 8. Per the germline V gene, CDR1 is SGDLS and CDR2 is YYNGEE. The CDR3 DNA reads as TGTGCCAGCAGAGATTCGACAGGGAGGCAGTACTTC. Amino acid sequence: CASRDSTGRQYF.

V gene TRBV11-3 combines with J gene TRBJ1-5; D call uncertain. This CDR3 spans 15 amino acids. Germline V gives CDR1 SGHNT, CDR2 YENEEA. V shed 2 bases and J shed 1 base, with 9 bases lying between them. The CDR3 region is CASSLIRLSNQPQHF. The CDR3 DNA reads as TGTGCCAGCAGCTTAATCAGGCTAAGCAATCAGCCCCAGCATTTT.

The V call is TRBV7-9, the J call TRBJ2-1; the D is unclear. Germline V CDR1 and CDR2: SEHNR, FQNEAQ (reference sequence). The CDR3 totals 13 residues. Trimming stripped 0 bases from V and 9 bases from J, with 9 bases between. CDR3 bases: TGTGCCAGCAGCTTAGCGGAGCACACTGAGCAGTTCTTC. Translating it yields CASSLAEHTEQFF.

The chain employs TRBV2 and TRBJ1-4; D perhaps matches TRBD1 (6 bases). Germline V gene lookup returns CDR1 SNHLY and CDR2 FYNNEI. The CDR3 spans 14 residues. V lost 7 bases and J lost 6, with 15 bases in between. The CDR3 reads CASIPLTGDEKLFF. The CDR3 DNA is TGTGCCAGCATCCCGTTGACAGGCGATGAAAAACTGTTTTTT. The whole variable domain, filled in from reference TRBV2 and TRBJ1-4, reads EPEVTQTPSHQVTQMGQEVILRCVPISNHLYFYWYRQILGQKVEFLVSFYNNEISEKSEIFDDQFSVERPDGSNFTLKIRSTKLEDSAMYFCASIPLTGDEKLFFGSGTQLSVL.

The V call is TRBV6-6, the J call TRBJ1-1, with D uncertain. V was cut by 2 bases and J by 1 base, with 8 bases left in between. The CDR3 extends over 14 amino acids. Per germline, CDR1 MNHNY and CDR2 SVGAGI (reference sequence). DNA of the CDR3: TGTGCCAGCAGTTACCTTGCAGGGAACACTGAAGCTTTCTTT. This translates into CASSYLAGNTEAFF.

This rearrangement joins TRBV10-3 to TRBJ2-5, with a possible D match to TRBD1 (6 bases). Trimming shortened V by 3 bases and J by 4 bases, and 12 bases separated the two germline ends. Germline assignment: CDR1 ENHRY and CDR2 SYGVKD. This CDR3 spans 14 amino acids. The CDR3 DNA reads TGTGCCATCAGTGAAGAGACAGGCGGAGAGACCCAGTACTTC. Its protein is CAISEETGGETQYF.

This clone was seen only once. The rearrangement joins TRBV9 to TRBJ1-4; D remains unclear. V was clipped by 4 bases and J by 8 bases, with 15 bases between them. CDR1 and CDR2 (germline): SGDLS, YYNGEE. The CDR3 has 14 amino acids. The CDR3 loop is CASSPEGVGEKLFF. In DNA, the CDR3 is TGTGCCAGCAGCCCTGAGGGAGTAGGGGAAAAACTGTTTTTT.

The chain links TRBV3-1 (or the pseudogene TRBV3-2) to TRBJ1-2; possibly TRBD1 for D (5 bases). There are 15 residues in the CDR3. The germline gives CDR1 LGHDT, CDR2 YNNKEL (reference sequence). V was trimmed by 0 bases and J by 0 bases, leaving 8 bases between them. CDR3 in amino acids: CASSQERGANYGYTF. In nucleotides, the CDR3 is TGTGCCAGCAGCCAAGAAAGGGGTGCTAACTATGGCTACACCTTC.